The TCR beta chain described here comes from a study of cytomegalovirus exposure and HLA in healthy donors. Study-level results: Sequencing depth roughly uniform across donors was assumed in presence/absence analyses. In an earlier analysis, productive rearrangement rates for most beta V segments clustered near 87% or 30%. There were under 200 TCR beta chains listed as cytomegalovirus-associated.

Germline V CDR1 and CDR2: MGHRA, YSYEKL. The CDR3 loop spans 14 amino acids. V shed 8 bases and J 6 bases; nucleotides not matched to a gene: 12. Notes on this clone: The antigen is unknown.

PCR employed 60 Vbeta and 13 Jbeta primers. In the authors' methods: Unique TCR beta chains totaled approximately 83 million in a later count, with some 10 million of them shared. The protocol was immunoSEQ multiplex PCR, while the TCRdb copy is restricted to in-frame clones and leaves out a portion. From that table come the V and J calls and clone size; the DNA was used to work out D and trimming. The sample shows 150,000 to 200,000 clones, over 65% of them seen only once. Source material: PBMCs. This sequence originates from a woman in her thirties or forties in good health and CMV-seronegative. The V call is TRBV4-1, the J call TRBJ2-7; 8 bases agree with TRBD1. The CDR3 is CASSHADRVAEQYF. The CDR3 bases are TGCGCCAGCTCCCATGCGGACAGGGTGGCCGAGCAGTACTTC.